These T cell receptor beta chains were read from a single sample in a study of blood T cell repertoires in COVID-19. Sequencing used immunoSEQ multiplex PCR; TCRdb keeps in-frame clones, though not all of them. The repertoire holds 200,000 or so clones, with 80% to 85% as singletons. Sequencing was done on a sample of peripheral blood. The receptors stem from a woman in her fifties or sixties who had recovered from COVID-19. Each CDR3 is given with its conserved first and last residue. D genes are given only for firm matches. Size is stated for part of the rows, as once, few or many counts, or as a class when the clone is expanded.

D	J	V	length	size	DNA	CDR3
-	TRBJ2-3	TRBV7-2	15	-	TGTGCCAGCAGCGTAGGATCTACCCGCACAGATACGCAGTATTTT	CASSVGSTRTDTQYF
TRBD2	TRBJ2-5	TRBV7-2	15	-	TGTGCCAGCAGCTTAGGGGGAGGGGACGGAGAGACCCAGTACTTC	CASSLGGGDGETQYF
-	TRBJ2-7	TRBV5-5	15	-	TGTGCCAGCAGCCCGCCCGGGACACAATCCTACGAGCAGTACTTC	CASSPPGTQSYEQYF
TRBD1	TRBJ1-2	TRBV6-1	16	-	TGTGCCAGCAGTGAAGCAGCGCGACAGGGAGTGTATGGCTACACCTTC	CASSEAARQGVYGYTF
-	TRBJ2-2	TRBV7-6	19	-	TGTGCCAGCAGCTTAGTCGCGGCCGGGGGGCATGGAAACACCGGGGAGCTGTTTTTT	CASSLVAAGGHGNTGELFF
-	TRBJ2-2	TRBV24-1	13	-	TGTGCCACCAGTGGTCACAGCACCGGGGAGCTGTTTTTT	CATSGHSTGELFF
TRBD1	TRBJ1-1	TRBV11-3	15	-	TGTGCCAGCAGCAAGGGTGGGACAGGGGGCACTGAAGCTTTCTTT	CASSKGGTGGTEAFF
TRBD2	TRBJ2-5	TRBV3-1/TRBV3-2	14	-	TGTGCCAGCAGTATACTAGCGGGGGAAGAGACCCAGTACTTC	CASSILAGEETQYF
TRBD1	TRBJ1-2	TRBV30	15	-	TGTGCCTGGCGTAACCGGGACAGGGGGATCTATGGCTACACCTTC	CAWRNRDRGIYGYTF
-	TRBJ1-2	TRBV5-6	12	once	TGTGCCAGCAGCTTGGTCAGGGATGGCTACACCTTC	CASSLVRDGYTF
TRBD2	TRBJ2-3	TRBV7-2	17	-	TGTGCCAGCAGCCTAGCTGCGGGGGGAGCTAGCACAGATACGCAGTATTTT	CASSLAAGGASTDTQYF
-	TRBJ1-1	TRBV18	13	-	TGTGCCAGCTCACCGCCGGGAGCCAGAGGAGCTTTCTTT	CASSPPGARGAFF
-	TRBJ1-1	TRBV6-5	13	-	TGTGCCAGCAGTTCCAAGCAGACCAAGAGGGCTTTCTTT	CASSSKQTKRAFF
TRBD1	TRBJ1-6	TRBV4-2	16	-	TGTGCCAGCAGCCAAGCTACCGGACAGGGTTTTTCACCCCTCCACTTT	CASSQATGQGFSPLHF
-	TRBJ2-3	TRBV2	14	once	TGTGCCAGCAGTGAACAGGCGCAGGCAGATACGCAGTATTTT	CASSEQAQADTQYF
-	TRBJ2-2	TRBV7-9	15	-	TGTGCCAGCAGTCCCCGGTCCCAGGGGTCCGGGGAGCTGTTTTTT	CASSPRSQGSGELFF
TRBD1	TRBJ1-1	TRBV18	15	-	TGTGCCAGCTCAAGGCTAGGGGACAGTAACACTGAAGCTTTCTTT	CASSRLGDSNTEAFF
-	TRBJ1-5	TRBV11-2	14	-	TGTGCCAGCAGCTTAAGCGGGCCCAATCAGCCCCAGCATTTT	CASSLSGPNQPQHF
TRBD1	TRBJ1-1	TRBV4-1	15	-	TGCGCCAGCAGCCGAGAGACAGGGGTGAACACTGAAGCTTTCTTT	CASSRETGVNTEAFF
-	TRBJ1-2	TRBV12-3/TRBV12-4	13	-	TGTGCCAGCAGGCGGCTAATGGACTATGGCTACACCTTC	CASRRLMDYGYTF
-	TRBJ2-1	TRBV7-8	19	-	TGTGCCAGCAGGTTAGGTCGGAATAGGGGGATTTTAGGTGGGAATGAGCAGTTCTTC	CASRLGRNRGILGGNEQFF
TRBD1	TRBJ1-5	TRBV18	15	-	TGTGCCAGCTCGCGGACAGGACAGAAAGATCAGCCCCAGCATTTT	CASSRTGQKDQPQHF
TRBD1	TRBJ1-3	TRBV5-1	15	few	TGCGCCAGCAGCGTCGGGACAGGGGGTGGAAACACCATATATTTT	CASSVGTGGGNTIYF
TRBD1	TRBJ1-4	TRBV10-3	16	-	TGTGCCATCAGTGAGGATAAGACAGGGGGCAATGAAAAACTGTTTTTT	CAISEDKTGGNEKLFF
TRBD1	TRBJ1-1	TRBV19	15	-	TGTGCCAGTAGTACCAGACAGGGGGTGTACACTGAAGCTTTCTTT	CASSTRQGVYTEAFF
TRBD1	TRBJ1-2	TRBV27	14	-	TGTGCCAGCAGATTGACAGGGGGGAACTATGGCTACACCTTC	CASRLTGGNYGYTF
-	TRBJ2-3	TRBV21-1	16	once	TGTGCCAGCAGCAAATCAGAGACTAGTGGCACAGATACGCAGTATTTT	CASSKSETSGTDTQYF
TRBD1	TRBJ1-2	TRBV19	14	-	TGTGCCAGTACCTCTCGGGACAGGAACTATGGCTACACTTTC	CASTSRDRNYGYTF
TRBD1	TRBJ1-5	TRBV7-2	15	once	TGTGCCAGCAGCCCGACGGGGACAGGTGGCCAGCCCCAGCATTTT	CASSPTGTGGQPQHF
-	TRBJ2-7	TRBV18	12	-	TGTGCCAGCTCACCAGACACCTACGAGCAGTACTTC	CASSPDTYEQYF
-	TRBJ2-1	TRBV6-1	12	-	TGTGCCAGCAGTGAACTTCGGGGTGTGCAGTTCTTC	CASSELRGVQFF
TRBD2	TRBJ2-2	TRBV11-2	14	-	TGTGCCAGCAGCTCTAGCGGGGCGGGCGGGGAGCTGTTTTTT	CASSSSGAGGELFF
TRBD2	TRBJ2-7	TRBV2	15	-	TGTGCCAGCAGTGAAGGGACTAGCGGACCCTACGAGCAGTACTTC	CASSEGTSGPYEQYF
-	TRBJ1-6	TRBV4-1	15	-	TGCGCCAGCAGCCAAGTCGGGGGATTAGGGTCACCCCTCCACTTT	CASSQVGGLGSPLHF
TRBD1	TRBJ1-4	TRBV7-2	12	-	TGTGCCAGCAGCGCGGACAGGGAAAAACTGTTTTTT	CASSADREKLFF
-	TRBJ1-4	TRBV6-6	15	-	TGTGCCAGCAGGTACCAGGGCCGGGACACTGAAAAACTGTTTTTT	CASRYQGRDTEKLFF
TRBD1	TRBJ2-7	TRBV6-5	15	few	TGTGCCAGCAGTTGGGGGCGGACAGGGGGGTACGAGCAGTACTTC	CASSWGRTGGYEQYF
TRBD2	TRBJ2-2	TRBV7-2	17	-	TGTGCCAGCCGTTTATCAGCGGGGGGGCGAAACACCGGGGAGCTGTTTTTT	CASRLSAGGRNTGELFF
-	TRBJ1-4	TRBV3-1/TRBV3-2	14	-	TGTGCCAGCAGCCATTGGCAGGGGACCGAAAAACTGTTTTTT	CASSHWQGTEKLFF
TRBD1	TRBJ1-2	TRBV12-3/TRBV12-4	13	-	TGTGCCAGCAGCCGGACAGGGAGCTATGGCTACACCTTC	CASSRTGSYGYTF
TRBD2	TRBJ2-3	TRBV5-4	19	-	TGTGCCAGCAGGGAACAAGGCGGACTAGCAGGGTGGGGCACAGATACGCAGTATTTT	CASREQGGLAGWGTDTQYF
-	TRBJ1-2	TRBV20-1	13	once	TGCAGTGCTAGTGAACAGTCTAACTATGGCTACACCTTC	CSASEQSNYGYTF
-	TRBJ2-5	TRBV5-1	13	-	TGCGCCAGCAGCTTGGGTGGGGCGGAGACCCAGTACTTC	CASSLGGAETQYF
TRBD2	TRBJ2-1	TRBV6-2/TRBV6-3	15	-	TGTGCCAGCAGTTACATCCTAGCGGGGGGGAATGAGCAGTTCTTC	CASSYILAGGNEQFF
TRBD1	TRBJ2-7	TRBV4-1	14	few	TGCGCCAGCAGCCAACAAGGGGGCAGCTACGAGCAGTACTTC	CASSQQGGSYEQYF
-	TRBJ2-2	TRBV5-6	15	-	TGTGCCAGCAGCTTATATTCGGGGAACACCGGGGAGCTGTTTTTT	CASSLYSGNTGELFF
TRBD1	TRBJ2-2	TRBV29-1	17	-	TGCAGCGTTGAAGATCGTGGGGAGACAGGGGTTCCCGGGGAGCTGTTTTTT	CSVEDRGETGVPGELFF
TRBD2	TRBJ2-3	TRBV5-1	17	-	TGCGCCAGCAGACTAGCGGGGGGGCCGGCAGGGACAGATACGCAGTATTTT	CASRLAGGPAGTDTQYF
-	TRBJ1-2	TRBV18	14	-	TGTGCCAGCTCACTGGGGGGATACAACTATGGCTACACCTTC	CASSLGGYNYGYTF
-	TRBJ1-1	TRBV7-7	19	-	TGTGCTAGCAGCTTAGATACGGCAGGGTGGGCCCTGAACAGCACTGAAGCTTTCTTT	CASSLDTAGWALNSTEAFF
TRBD2	TRBJ2-3	TRBV10-3	15	-	TGTGCCATCAGTGAATTTAGCGGGGGCACAGATACGCAGTATTTT	CAISEFSGGTDTQYF
-	TRBJ2-7	TRBV19	12	-	TGTGCCAGTAGTCGGGATTCCTACGAGCAGTACTTC	CASSRDSYEQYF